This T cell receptor beta chain originates from a study of metastatic and nonmetastatic thyroid tumors. Turning to the study itself: Blood and tumor or nodule tissue repertoires from malignant and benign thyroid patients were compared. Regarding the study as a whole: Malignant tumors reportedly showed significantly higher TCR beta diversity than benign nodules in both blood and tumor.

On this clone: The antigen remains unidentified. One end of the junction varies from germline; a read error may be responsible.

No patient received treatment before thyroid surgery. The CDR3 is 14 amino acids. CDR1 and CDR2 (germline): MNHNS, SASEGT. Study processing details: Clinicopathological groups supplied CDR3 differences that were used to build a distant-metastasis classifier for papillary thyroid cancer. TCRdb re-analyzed the PCR reads using MiXCR. The V and J calls here are based on TCRdb, not the publication. The table shows approximately 40,000 clones, with roughly 31% occurring only once. The sequencing sample was made of blood. This sequence originates from a male donor with papillary thyroid cancer or a benign thyroid nodule (not recorded which). Some clones in this sample may be carry-over from other donors' samples. This sequence joins TRBV6-1 and TRBJ2-5, with D tentatively TRBD1 or TRBD2 (5 bases each). The CDR3 loop is CASSDRVLRETRYF. The CDR3 bases are TGTGCCAGCAGTGACAGGGTGCTAAGGGAGACCCGGTACTTC.